This T cell receptor (beta chain) was recovered during a study of early T cells in non-severe SARS-CoV-2 infection. Study-level background: Sequencing used unsorted whole-blood bulk RNA, so chains lack pairing.

Unique molecular identifier tags were affixed to discrete cDNA molecules. TCRdb redid the calling of the 5' RACE reads with MiXCR, one entry per CDR3 protein. The sample includes about 80,000 distinct CDR3 sequences, approximately 5% seen only once; the top ten take about 7%. V shed 0 bases and J 1 base; nucleotides not matched to a gene: 4. This CDR3 region has 17 residues. Germline CDR1 reads MNHNS; CDR2 reads SASEGT. For this clonotype: As yet, its antigen is unknown.

Study conclusions and caveats: Private and CD4 specificities were missed by VDJdb matching, which favored anti-spike CD8 responses.

The gene calls are TRBV6-1 and TRBJ2-2, with 8 bases lining up with TRBD1. This sequence originates from an adult who was a healthcare worker with PCR-confirmed SARS-CoV-2 infection or an uninfected control (not recorded which). The sample in question was whole blood, obtained at baseline. This CDR3 reads CASSEAFGQGNTGELFF. The CDR3 DNA reads as TGTGCCAGCAGTGAAGCATTTGGACAGGGGAACACCGGGGAGCTGTTTTTT.